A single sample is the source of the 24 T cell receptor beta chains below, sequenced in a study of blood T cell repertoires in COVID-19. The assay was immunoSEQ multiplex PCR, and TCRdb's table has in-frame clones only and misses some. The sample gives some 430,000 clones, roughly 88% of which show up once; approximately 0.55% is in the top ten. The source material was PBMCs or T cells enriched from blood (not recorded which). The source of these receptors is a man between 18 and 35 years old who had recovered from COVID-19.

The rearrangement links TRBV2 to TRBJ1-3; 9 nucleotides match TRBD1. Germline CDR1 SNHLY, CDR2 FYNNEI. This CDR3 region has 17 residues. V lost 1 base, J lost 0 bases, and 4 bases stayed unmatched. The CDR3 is CASSEVRTGASGNTIYF. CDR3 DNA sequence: TGTGCCAGCAGTGAAGTACGGACAGGGGCCTCTGGAAACACCATATATTTT. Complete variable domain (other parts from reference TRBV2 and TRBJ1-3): EPEVTQTPSHQVTQMGQEVILRCVPISNHLYFYWYRQILGQKVEFLVSFYNNEISEKSEIFDDQFSVERPDGSNFTLKIRSTKLEDSAMYFCASSEVRTGASGNTIYFGEGSWLTVV.

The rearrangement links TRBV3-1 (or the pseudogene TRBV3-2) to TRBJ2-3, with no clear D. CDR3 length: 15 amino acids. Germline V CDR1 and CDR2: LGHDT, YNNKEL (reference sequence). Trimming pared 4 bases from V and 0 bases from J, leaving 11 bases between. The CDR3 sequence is CASSPRGRSTDTQYF. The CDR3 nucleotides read TGTGCCAGCAGCCCACGAGGTCGTAGCACAGATACGCAGTATTTT.

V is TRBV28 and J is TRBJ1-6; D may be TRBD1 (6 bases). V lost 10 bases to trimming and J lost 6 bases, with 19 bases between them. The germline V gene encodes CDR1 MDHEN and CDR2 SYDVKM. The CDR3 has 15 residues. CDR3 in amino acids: CAISNREYLNSPLHF. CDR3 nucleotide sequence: TGTGCCATCTCAAACAGGGAGTACCTTAATTCACCCCTCCACTTT.

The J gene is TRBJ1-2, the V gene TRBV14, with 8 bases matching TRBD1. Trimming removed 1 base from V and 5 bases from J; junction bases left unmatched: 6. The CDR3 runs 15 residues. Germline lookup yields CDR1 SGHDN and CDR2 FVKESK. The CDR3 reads CASSQVNRGGYGYTF. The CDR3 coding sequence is TGTGCCAGCAGCCAAGTGAACAGGGGGGGTTATGGCTACACCTTC. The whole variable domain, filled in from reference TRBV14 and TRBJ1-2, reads EAGVTQFPSHSVIEKGQTVTLRCDPISGHDNLYWYRRVMGKEIKFLLHFVKESKQDESGMPNNRFLAERTGGTYSTLKVQPAELEDSGVYFCASSQVNRGGYGYTFGSGTRLTVV.

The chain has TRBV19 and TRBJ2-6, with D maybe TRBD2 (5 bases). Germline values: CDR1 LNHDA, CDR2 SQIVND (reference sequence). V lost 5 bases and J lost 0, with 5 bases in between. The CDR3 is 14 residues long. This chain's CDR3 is CASSGGSGANVLTF. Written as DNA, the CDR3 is TGTGCCAGTAGTGGAGGCTCTGGGGCCAACGTCCTGACTTTC.

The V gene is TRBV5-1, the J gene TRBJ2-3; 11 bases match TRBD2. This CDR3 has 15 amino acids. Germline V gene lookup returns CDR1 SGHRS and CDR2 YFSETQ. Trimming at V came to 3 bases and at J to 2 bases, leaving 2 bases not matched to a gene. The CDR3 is CASSSLAGATDTQYF. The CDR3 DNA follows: TGCGCCAGCAGCTCACTAGCGGGAGCCACAGATACGCAGTATTTT. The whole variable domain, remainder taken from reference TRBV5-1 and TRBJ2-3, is KAGVTQTPRYLIKTRGQQVTLSCSPISGHRSVSWYQQTPGQGLQFLFEYFSETQRNKGNFPGRFSGRQFSNSRSEMNVSTLELGDSALYLCASSSLAGATDTQYFGPGTRLTVL.

The CDR3 sequence is CASSVDRYEQYF. The DNA for the CDR3 is TGCGCCAGCAGCGTGGACAGGTACGAGCAGTACTTC. This chain joins TRBV5-1 and TRBJ2-7; 7 nucleotides agree with TRBD1. Germline-derived CDR1 and CDR2 are SGHRS and YFSETQ. Germline trimming cut 4 bases from V and 4 bases from J; bases unmatched to any gene: 2. The CDR3 spans 12 residues.

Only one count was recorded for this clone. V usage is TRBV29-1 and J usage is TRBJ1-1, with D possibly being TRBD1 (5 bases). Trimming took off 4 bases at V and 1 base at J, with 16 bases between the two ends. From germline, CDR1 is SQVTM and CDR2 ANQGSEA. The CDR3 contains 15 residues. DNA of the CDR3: TGCAGCGTTGTCGGCAACCTCCAGGGGAACACTGAAGCTTTCTTT. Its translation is CSVVGNLQGNTEAFF.

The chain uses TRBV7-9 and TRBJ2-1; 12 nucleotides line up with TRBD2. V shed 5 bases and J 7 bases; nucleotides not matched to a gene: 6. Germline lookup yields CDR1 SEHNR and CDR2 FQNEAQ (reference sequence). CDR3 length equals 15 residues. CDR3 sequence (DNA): TGTGCCAGCAGCGCTAGCGGACTAGCGGGGAATGAGCAGTTCTTC. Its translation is CASSASGLAGNEQFF.

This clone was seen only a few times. CDR3 DNA sequence: TGCGCCAGCAGCTTCAGCTCGACAGGTTCCTACGAGCAGTACTTC. Its translation is CASSFSSTGSYEQYF. The J gene is TRBJ2-7, the V gene TRBV5-1; TRBD1 might be the D (6 bases). Germline V gene sequence: CDR1 SGHRS, CDR2 YFSETQ. The CDR3 runs 15 residues. The V and J ends lost 2 bases and 1 base respectively, with 13 bases between them.

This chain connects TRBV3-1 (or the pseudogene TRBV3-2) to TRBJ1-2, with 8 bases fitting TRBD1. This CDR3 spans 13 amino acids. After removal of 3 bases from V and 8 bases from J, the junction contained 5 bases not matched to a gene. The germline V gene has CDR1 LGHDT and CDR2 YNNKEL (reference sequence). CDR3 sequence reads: CASSHGQGRGYTF. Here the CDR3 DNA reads TGTGCCAGCAGCCATGGACAGGGAAGGGGCTACACCTTC.

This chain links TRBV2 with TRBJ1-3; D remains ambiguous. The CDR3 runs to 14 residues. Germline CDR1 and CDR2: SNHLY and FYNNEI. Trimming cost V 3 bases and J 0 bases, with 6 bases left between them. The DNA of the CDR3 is TGTGCCAGCAGTGAGGAGGTCTCTGGAAACACCATATATTTT. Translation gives CASSEEVSGNTIYF. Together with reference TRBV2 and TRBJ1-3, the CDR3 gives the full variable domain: EPEVTQTPSHQVTQMGQEVILRCVPISNHLYFYWYRQILGQKVEFLVSFYNNEISEKSEIFDDQFSVERPDGSNFTLKIRSTKLEDSAMYFCASSEEVSGNTIYFGEGSWLTVV.

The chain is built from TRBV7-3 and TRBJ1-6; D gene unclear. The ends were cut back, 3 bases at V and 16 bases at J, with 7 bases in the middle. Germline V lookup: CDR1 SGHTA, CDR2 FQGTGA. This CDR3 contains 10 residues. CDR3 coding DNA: TGTGCCAGCAGCTTTTTTCTACTCCACTTT. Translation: CASSFFLLHF.

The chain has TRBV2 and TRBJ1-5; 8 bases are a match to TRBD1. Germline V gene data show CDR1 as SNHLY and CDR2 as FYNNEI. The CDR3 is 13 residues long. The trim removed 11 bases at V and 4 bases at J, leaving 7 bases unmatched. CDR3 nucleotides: TGTGCCGGGACAGGACAGGGTAATCAGCCCCAGCATTTT. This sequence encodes CAGTGQGNQPQHF. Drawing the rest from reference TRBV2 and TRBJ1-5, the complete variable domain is EPEVTQTPSHQVTQMGQEVILRCVPISNHLYFYWYRQILGQKVEFLVSFYNNEISEKSEIFDDQFSVERPDGSNFTLKIRSTKLEDSAMYFCAGTGQGNQPQHFGDGTRLSIL.

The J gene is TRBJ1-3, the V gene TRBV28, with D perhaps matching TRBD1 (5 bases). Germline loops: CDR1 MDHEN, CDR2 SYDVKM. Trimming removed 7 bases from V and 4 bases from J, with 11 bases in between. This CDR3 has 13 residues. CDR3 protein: CASTAGLGNTIYF. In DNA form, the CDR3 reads TGTGCCAGCACCGCAGGGTTGGGAAACACCATATATTTT.

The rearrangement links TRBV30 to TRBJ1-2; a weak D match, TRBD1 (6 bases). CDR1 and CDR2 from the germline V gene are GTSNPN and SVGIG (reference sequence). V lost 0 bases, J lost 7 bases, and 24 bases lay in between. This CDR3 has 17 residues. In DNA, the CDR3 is TGTGCCTGGAGTGTAGCAGCAGGGGTGCGGGTCTTTTCTGGCTACACCTTC. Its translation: CAWSVAAGVRVFSGYTF.

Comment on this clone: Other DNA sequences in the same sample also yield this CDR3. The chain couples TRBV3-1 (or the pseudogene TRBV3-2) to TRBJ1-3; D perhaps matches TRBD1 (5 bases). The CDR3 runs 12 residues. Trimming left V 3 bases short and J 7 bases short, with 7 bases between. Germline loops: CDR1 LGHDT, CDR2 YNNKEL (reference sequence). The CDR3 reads CASSHRGNTIYF. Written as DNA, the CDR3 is TGTGCCAGCAGCCATCGGGGGAACACCATATATTTT.

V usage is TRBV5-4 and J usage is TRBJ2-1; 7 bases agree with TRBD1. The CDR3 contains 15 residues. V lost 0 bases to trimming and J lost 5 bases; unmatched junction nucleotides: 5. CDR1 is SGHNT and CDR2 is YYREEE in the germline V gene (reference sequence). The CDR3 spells CASSLDGQANNEQFF. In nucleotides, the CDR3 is TGTGCCAGCAGCTTGGATGGACAGGCGAACAATGAGCAGTTCTTC.

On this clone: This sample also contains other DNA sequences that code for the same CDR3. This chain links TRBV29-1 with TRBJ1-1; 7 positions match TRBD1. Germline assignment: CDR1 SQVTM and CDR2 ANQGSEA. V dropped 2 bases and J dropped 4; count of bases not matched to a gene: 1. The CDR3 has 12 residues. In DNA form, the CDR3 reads TGCAGCGTTGAATCAGGGGGCACTGAAGCTTTCTTT. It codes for CSVESGGTEAFF.

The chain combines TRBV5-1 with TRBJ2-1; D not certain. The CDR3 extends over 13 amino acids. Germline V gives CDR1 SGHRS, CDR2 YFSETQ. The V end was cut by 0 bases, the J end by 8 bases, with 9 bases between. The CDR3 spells CASSLARVDEQFF. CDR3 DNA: TGCGCCAGCAGCTTGGCCCGGGTCGATGAGCAGTTCTTC.

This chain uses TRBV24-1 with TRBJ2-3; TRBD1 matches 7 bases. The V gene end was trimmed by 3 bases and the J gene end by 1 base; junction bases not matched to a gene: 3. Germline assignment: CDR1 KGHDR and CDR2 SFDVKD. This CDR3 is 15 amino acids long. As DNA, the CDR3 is TGTGCCACCAGTGATCGACAGGGAGGCACAGATACGCAGTATTTT. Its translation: CATSDRQGGTDTQYF.

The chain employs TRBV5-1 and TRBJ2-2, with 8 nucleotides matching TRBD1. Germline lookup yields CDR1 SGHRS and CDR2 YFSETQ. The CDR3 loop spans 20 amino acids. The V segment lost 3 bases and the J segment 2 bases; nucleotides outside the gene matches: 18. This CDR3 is CASSSEGAGTGETNTGELFF. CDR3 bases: TGCGCCAGCAGCTCTGAGGGGGCCGGGACAGGAGAAACAAACACCGGGGAGCTGTTTTTT. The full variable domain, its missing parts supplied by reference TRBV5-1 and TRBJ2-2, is KAGVTQTPRYLIKTRGQQVTLSCSPISGHRSVSWYQQTPGQGLQFLFEYFSETQRNKGNFPGRFSGRQFSNSRSEMNVSTLELGDSALYLCASSSEGAGTGETNTGELFFGEGSRLTVL.

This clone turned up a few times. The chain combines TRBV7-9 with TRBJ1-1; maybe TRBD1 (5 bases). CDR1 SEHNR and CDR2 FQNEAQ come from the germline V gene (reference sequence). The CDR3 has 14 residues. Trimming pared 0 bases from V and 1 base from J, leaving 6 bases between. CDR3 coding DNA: TGTGCCAGCAGCTTAGCAGGGGCGAACACTGAAGCTTTCTTT. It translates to CASSLAGANTEAFF.

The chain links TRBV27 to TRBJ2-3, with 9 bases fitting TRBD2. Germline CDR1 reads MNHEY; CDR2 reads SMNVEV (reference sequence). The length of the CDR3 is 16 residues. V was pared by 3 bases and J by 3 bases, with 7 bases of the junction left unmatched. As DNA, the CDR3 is TGTGCCAGCAGTTTTCTGCAAAGCGGGAGGACAGATACGCAGTATTTT. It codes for CASSFLQSGRTDTQYF.